This TCR beta chain is drawn from a study of CD8+CD57+ T cells in acquired aplastic anemia. Across the whole study: Each DNA sample taken from sorted CD4+ and CD8+ cells came to approximately 3.3 ug on average. On average, healthy donors gave some 9.8 million reads for CD4+ cells.

General study findings and limits: Patients and controls were not found to differ significantly in CD8+ Simpson's diversity. Approximately 29 was the count of CD8+ CDR3 sequences that patients shared with controls.

About this clonotype: The antigen is unknown.

Trimming took 0 bases from V and 2 from J, leaving 8 bases between them. The V gene's germline CDR1 is GTSNPN and CDR2 SVGIG (reference sequence). This CDR3 has 14 amino acids. Researchers used genomic DNA as the template to profile TCR beta VDJ and CDR3. MiXCR was run by TCRdb on the reads, yielding one entry per CDR3 protein. The sample holds about 160,000 distinct CDR3 sequences, around 40% seen once. The sequence came from a human donor in good health. The gene calls are TRBV30 and TRBJ1-5, with D perhaps matching TRBD1 (5 bases). Sequencing used sorted CD4+, CD8+, or CD8+CD57+ T cells (not recorded which) from PBMCs. The CDR3: CAWSVGTGNQPQHF. CDR3 nucleotide sequence: TGTGCCTGGAGTGTAGGGACGGGCAATCAGCCCCAGCATTTT.